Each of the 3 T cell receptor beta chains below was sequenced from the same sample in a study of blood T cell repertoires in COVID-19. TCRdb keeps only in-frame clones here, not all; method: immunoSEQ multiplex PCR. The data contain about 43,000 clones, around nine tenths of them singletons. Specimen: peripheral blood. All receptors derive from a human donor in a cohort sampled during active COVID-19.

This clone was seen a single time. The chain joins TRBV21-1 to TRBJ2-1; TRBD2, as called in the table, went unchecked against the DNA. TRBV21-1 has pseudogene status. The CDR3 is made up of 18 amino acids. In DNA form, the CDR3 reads TGTGCCAGCAGCAAACTATCCCCAATCCCTCCCTCCTACAATGAGCAGTTCTTC. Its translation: CASSKLSPIPPSYNEQFF.

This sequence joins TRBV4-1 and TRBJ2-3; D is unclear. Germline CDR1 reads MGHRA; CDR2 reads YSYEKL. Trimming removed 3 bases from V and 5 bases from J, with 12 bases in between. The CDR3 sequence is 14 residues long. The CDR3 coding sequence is TGCGCCAGCAGCCATGACCGGGTGATAGATACGCAGTATTTT. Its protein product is CASSHDRVIDTQYF.

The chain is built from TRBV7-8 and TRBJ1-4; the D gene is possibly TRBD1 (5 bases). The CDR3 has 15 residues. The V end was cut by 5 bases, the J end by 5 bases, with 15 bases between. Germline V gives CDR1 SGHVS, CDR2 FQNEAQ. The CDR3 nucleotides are TGTGCCAGCAGCGCCTGGGCAGGGAACAATGAAAAACTGTTTTTT. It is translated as CASSAWAGNNEKLFF. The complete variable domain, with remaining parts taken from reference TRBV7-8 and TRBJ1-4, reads GAGVSQSPRYKVAKRGQDVALRCDPISGHVSLFWYQQALGQGPEFLTYFQNEAQLDKSGLPSDRFFAERPEGSVSTLKIQRTQQEDSAVYLCASSAWAGNNEKLFFGSGTQLSVL.